This record looks at one TCR beta chain sequence and its context. TCRdb's table, derived via immunoSEQ multiplex PCR, lists solely in-frame clones and lacks some. The sample has a few hundred thousand clones, about 91% seen once. The data were obtained in a study of blood T cell repertoires in COVID-19. Study in general: Both acute and convalescent COVID-19 samples were obtained from the United States, Italy and Spain.

Germline V lookup: CDR1 LNHDA, CDR2 SQIVND (reference sequence). There are 17 residues in the CDR3. V dropped 0 bases and J dropped 6; count of bases not matched to a gene: 11. Sample: peripheral blood. This sequence was found in a woman between 25 and 40 years old with COVID-19, enrolled during active disease. The chain combines TRBV19 with TRBJ2-1, with 7 bases matching TRBD2. CDR3 DNA sequence: TGTGCCAGTAGTATAGATATCGGGGGGATGCAAAGCAATGAGCAGTTCTTC. Amino acids: CASSIDIGGMQSNEQFF.